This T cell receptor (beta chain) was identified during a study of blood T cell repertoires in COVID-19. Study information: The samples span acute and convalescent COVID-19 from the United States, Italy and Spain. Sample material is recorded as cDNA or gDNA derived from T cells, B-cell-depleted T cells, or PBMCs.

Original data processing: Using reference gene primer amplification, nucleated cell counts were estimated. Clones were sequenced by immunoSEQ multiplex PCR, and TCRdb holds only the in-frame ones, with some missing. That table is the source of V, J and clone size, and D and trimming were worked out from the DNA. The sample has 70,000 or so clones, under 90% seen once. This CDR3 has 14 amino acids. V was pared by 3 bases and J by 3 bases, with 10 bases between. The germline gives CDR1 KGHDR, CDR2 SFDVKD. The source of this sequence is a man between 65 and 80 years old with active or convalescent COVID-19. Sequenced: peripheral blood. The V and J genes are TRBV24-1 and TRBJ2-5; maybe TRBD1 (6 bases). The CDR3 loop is CATSDANREETQYF. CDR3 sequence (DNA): TGTGCCACCAGTGATGCGAACAGGGAAGAGACCCAGTACTTC.